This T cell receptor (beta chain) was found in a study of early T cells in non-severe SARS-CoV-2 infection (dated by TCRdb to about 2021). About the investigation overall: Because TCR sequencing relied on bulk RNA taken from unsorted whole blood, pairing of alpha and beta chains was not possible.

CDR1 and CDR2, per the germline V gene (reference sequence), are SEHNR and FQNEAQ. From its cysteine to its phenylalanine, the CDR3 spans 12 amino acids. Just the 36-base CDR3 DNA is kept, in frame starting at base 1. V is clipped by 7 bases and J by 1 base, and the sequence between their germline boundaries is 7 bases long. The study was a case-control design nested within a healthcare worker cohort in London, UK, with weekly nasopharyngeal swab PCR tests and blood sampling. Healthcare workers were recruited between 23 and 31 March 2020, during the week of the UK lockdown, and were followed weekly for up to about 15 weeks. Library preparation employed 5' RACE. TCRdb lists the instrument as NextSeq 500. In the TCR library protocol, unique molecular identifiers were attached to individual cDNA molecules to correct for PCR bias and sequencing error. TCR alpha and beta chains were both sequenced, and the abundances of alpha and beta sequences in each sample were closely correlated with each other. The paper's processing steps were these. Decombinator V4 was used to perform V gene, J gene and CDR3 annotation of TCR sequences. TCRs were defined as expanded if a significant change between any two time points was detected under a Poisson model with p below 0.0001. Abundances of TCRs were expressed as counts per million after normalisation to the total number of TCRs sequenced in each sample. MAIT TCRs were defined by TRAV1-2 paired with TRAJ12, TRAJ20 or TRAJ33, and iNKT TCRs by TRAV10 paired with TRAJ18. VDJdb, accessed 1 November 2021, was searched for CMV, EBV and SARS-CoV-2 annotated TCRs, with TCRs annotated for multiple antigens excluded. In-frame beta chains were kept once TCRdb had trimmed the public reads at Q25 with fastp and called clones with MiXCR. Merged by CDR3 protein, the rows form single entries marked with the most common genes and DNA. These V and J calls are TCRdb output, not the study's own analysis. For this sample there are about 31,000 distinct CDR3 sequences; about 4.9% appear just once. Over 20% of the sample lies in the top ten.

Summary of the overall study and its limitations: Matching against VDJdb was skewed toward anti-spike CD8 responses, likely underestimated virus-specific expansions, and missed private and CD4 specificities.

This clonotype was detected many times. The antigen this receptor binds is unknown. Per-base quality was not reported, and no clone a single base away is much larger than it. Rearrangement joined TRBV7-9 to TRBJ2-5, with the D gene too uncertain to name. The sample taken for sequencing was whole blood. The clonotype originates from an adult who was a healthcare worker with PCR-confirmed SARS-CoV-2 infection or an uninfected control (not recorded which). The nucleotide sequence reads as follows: TGTGCCAGCACCAATTTCCAAGAGACCCAGTACTTC. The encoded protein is CASTNFQETQYF. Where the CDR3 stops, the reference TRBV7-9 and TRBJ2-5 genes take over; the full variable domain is DTGVSQNPRHKITKRGQNVTFRCDPISEHNRLYWYRQTLGQGPEFLTYFQNEAQLEKSRLLSDRFSAERPKGSFSTLEIQRTEQGDSAMYLCASTNFQETQYFGPGTRLLVL.